This T cell receptor beta chain was captured by sequencing in a study of identical twins. The germline V gene has CDR1 SGHRS and CDR2 YFSETQ. The CDR3 is 19 residues long. Between the trimmed V and J ends, which lost 0 bases and 0 bases, there was a span of 20 bases. This clonotype was seen many times. A single record per CDR3 protein comes from TCRdb applying MiXCR to the 5' RACE reads. The sample includes fewer than 450,000 distinct CDR3 sequences, about 10% seen only once; the top ten take about 8.1%. Sequencing input: naive T cells sorted from blood. The chain employs TRBV5-1 and TRBJ2-3, with D uncertain. This receptor was identified in a woman in her forties or fifties in good health. The CDR3 loop reads CASSLAGRPGSTSTDTQYF. The DNA of the CDR3 is TGCGCCAGCAGCTTGGCCGGCCGCCCGGGCTCCACTAGCACAGATACGCAGTATTTT.